This TCR beta chain was observed in a study of blood T cell repertoires in COVID-19. The length of the CDR3 is 17 residues. Germline CDR1 is MDHEN and CDR2 is SYDVKM. The V segment lost 5 bases and the J segment 0 bases; nucleotides outside the gene matches: 10. The assay was immunoSEQ multiplex PCR, and TCRdb's table has in-frame clones only and misses some. The sample lists around 140,000 clones, approximately 88% occurring once. The sample consisted of peripheral blood. The V and J genes are TRBV28 and TRBJ1-5; 7 nucleotides align to TRBD1. The clonotype originates from a man in his sixties with active or convalescent COVID-19. The CDR3 nucleotides read TGTGCCAGCAGTCTCGGACAGGCCCCGTATAGCAATCAGCCCCAGCATTTT. It encodes CASSLGQAPYSNQPQHF.